This T cell receptor (beta chain) is from a study of blood T cell repertoires in COVID-19. Original processing methods: Reference gene primer amplification gave estimated nucleated cell counts. The table came from immunoSEQ multiplex PCR; TCRdb's copy has only in-frame clones and leaves some out. That table furnishes V, J and clone size, whereas the DNA furnished D and trimming. Here the sample spans 350,000 or so clones, about nine tenths being singletons. Each participant's cohort was designated according to participant-reported clinical history. The CDR3 consists of 18 residues. Germline V gene data show CDR1 as MDHEN and CDR2 as SYDVKM. The V segment lost 4 bases and the J segment 5 bases; nucleotides outside the gene matches: 13.

The sample comprised PBMCs or T cells enriched from blood (not recorded which). The sequence was collected from a woman aged 30 to 39 who had been exposed to COVID-19. V usage is TRBV28 and J usage is TRBJ2-5; TRBD2 aligns across 13 bases. CDR3 bases: TGTGCCAGCAGTTCCCTTCGACTAGCGGGAGGTGCGGGGGAGACCCAGTACTTC. Translating it yields CASSSLRLAGGAGETQYF.